A single T cell receptor beta chain is shown here with its context. Its antigen is currently unknown. Use of 60 Vbeta and 13 Jbeta primers characterized the PCR. Repertoires were generated with immunoSEQ multiplex PCR, while TCRdb's copy carries only in-frame clones and drops some. The data hold around 180,000 clones, with 78% observed a single time. With 3 bases removed from V and 5 bases from J, the gap between germline ends came to 16 bases. Germline V gene data show CDR1 as WNHNN and CDR2 as SYGVQD (reference sequence). There are 16 residues in the CDR3. The data originate from a study of cytomegalovirus exposure and HLA in healthy donors. Notes on the study in general: Evidence from a later analysis indicated that most CMV-associated TCR beta chains looked HLA-restricted. An analysis done earlier found most TCR beta V segments productive about 87% or about 30% of the time. Accurate HLA-A and HLA-B prediction from TCR beta sequences was reported for most subjects.

This chain connects TRBV10-1 to TRBJ2-2, with D possibly matching TRBD2 (6 bases). This TCR was sampled from a woman between 50 and 59 years old in good health and CMV-seropositive. Source material: PBMCs. The CDR3 coding sequence is TGCGCCAGCAGTGACTCCGGGACTCCCTGGACCGGGGAGCTGTTTTTT. Protein product: CASSDSGTPWTGELFF.